Below, 21 T cell receptor beta chains from the same sample are listed, as sequenced in a study of blood T cell repertoires in COVID-19. Assay used: immunoSEQ multiplex PCR; TCRdb lists only in-frame clones, some missing. The sample has a few hundred thousand clones, 70% to 90% seen once; the top ten hold 0.7%. Source material: peripheral blood. The source of these receptors is a human donor in a cohort sampled during active COVID-19.

This chain joins TRBV28 and TRBJ1-1; D is perhaps TRBD1 (5 bases). Trimming removed 10 bases from V and 0 bases from J, with 18 bases in between. Germline V CDR1 and CDR2: MDHEN, SYDVKM. The CDR3 length is 15 residues. The CDR3 DNA is TGTGCCATCCAACGGGGGACCGAGGTGAACACTGAAGCTTTCTTT. This sequence encodes CAIQRGTEVNTEAFF.

The chain employs TRBV18 and TRBJ1-3, with D maybe TRBD1 (5 bases). The V end was cut by 4 bases, the J end by 0 bases, with 7 bases between. This CDR3 is built from 14 residues. Looked up from germline, CDR1 is KGHSH and CDR2 is LQKENI. The CDR3 spells CASSLDSSGNTIYF. Written as DNA, the CDR3 is TGTGCCAGCTCACTCGACAGCTCTGGAAACACCATATATTTT.

This clone appeared a few times. The chain recombines TRBV19 with TRBJ1-2; 9 nucleotides match TRBD1. The germline CDR1 and CDR2 sequences are LNHDA and SQIVND (reference sequence). Trimming at V came to 5 bases and at J to 6 bases, leaving 10 bases not matched to a gene. CDR3 length: 15 residues. CDR3 nucleotide sequence: TGTGCCAGTAGTGGGAACAGGGGGCGCTGGGATGGCTACACCTTC. Residues: CASSGNRGRWDGYTF.

This chain links TRBV19 with TRBJ1-6; 10 positions agree with TRBD1. Germline lookup yields CDR1 LNHDA and CDR2 SQIVND (reference sequence). V was pared by 5 bases and J by 10 bases, with 8 bases of the junction left unmatched. CDR3 length equals 15 residues. CDR3 amino acids: CASSARQGAGSPLHF. The CDR3 region has the DNA TGTGCCAGTAGTGCCCGACAGGGGGCCGGATCACCCCTCCACTTT.

V and J are TRBV5-8 and TRBJ2-2, with unresolved D. The CDR3 covers 16 residues. CDR1 is SGHTS, CDR2 YDEGEE, per germline. V gave up 10 bases and J gave up 2 bases, with 21 bases separating them. The CDR3 spells CARPIESTANTGELFF. CDR3 in DNA: TGTGCCCGCCCGATTGAAAGCACTGCTAACACCGGGGAGCTGTTTTTT.

The chain is built from TRBV10-3 and TRBJ2-5; the D gene is possibly TRBD2 (6 bases). Trimming left V 10 bases short and J 3 bases short, with 9 bases between. This CDR3 is 11 amino acids long. CDR1 is ENHRY, CDR2 SYGVKD, per germline. CDR3: CATGLEETQYF. DNA of the CDR3: TGTGCCACGGGACTGGAAGAGACCCAGTACTTC.

The chain recombines TRBV5-8 with TRBJ2-5; no clear D gene. From germline, CDR1 is SGHTS and CDR2 YDEGEE. Trimming took off 0 bases at V and 4 bases at J, with 4 bases between the two ends. This CDR3 comprises 12 residues. The CDR3 DNA is TGTGCCAGCAGCTTGGTCGGAGAGACCCAGTACTTC. Encoded protein: CASSLVGETQYF.

This clone occurred a few times. The rearrangement uses TRBV7-9 and TRBJ2-3; 9 nucleotides align to TRBD2. CDR1 is SEHNR, CDR2 FQNEAQ, per germline (reference sequence). This CDR3 region has 16 residues. V was pared by 2 bases and J by 4 bases, with 7 bases of the junction left unmatched. The CDR3 loop is CASSLNSGSSADTQYF. CDR3 in DNA: TGTGCCAGCAGCTTAAATAGCGGGAGCAGTGCAGATACGCAGTATTTT.

The rearrangement uses TRBV20-1 and TRBJ2-7; D is unresolved. The CDR3 is made up of 10 amino acids. CDR1 is DFQATT and CDR2 is SNEGSKA in the germline V gene (reference sequence). The V gene lost 3 bases and the J gene lost 4 bases, with 4 bases spanning the gap. In DNA, the CDR3 is TGCAGTGCTAGGACATACGAGCAGTACTTC. This translates into CSARTYEQYF.

The V call is TRBV25-1, the J call TRBJ2-7, with 16 positions matching TRBD2. J lost 0 bases, V lost 1 base, and 3 bases had no gene match. This CDR3 has 18 residues. Per the germline V gene, CDR1 is MGHDK and CDR2 is SYGVNS. Here the CDR3 reads CASSEWGLAGGLSYEQYF. CDR3 nucleotide sequence: TGTGCCAGCAGTGAATGGGGACTAGCGGGGGGGCTCTCCTACGAGCAGTACTTC.

V is TRBV3-1 (or the pseudogene TRBV3-2) and J is TRBJ2-7, with D hard to call. Germline V gene lookup returns CDR1 LGHDT and CDR2 YNNKEL (reference sequence). V was clipped by 0 bases and J by 6 bases, with 9 bases between them. This CDR3 spans 13 amino acids. The CDR3 protein is CASSQDSASEQYF. The DNA for the CDR3 is TGTGCCAGCAGCCAAGATTCAGCGAGCGAGCAGTACTTC.

J is TRBJ2-1 and V is TRBV10-3; 11 bases agree with TRBD2. CDR3 length: 16 residues. Germline loops: CDR1 ENHRY, CDR2 SYGVKD. Trimming at V came to 10 bases and at J to 1 base, leaving 9 bases not matched to a gene. The CDR3 here is CATTTSGGLSYNEQFF. CDR3 sequence (DNA): TGTGCCACCACTACTAGCGGGGGCCTTTCCTACAATGAGCAGTTCTTC.

The V gene is TRBV5-1, the J gene TRBJ1-4; no firm D call. The CDR3 is 15 amino acids. Trimming stripped 0 bases from V and 0 bases from J, with 6 bases between. Germline V CDR1 and CDR2: SGHRS, YFSETQ. CDR3 protein: CASSLASATNEKLFF. In nucleotides, the CDR3 is TGCGCCAGCAGCTTGGCCTCCGCAACTAATGAAAAACTGTTTTTT.

This clone was detected only once. V gene TRBV19 combines with J gene TRBJ2-7, with 7 positions matching TRBD1. The CDR3 sequence is 16 residues long. The J segment lost 0 bases and the V segment lost 4 bases, leaving 9 bases of the junction unmatched. CDR1 and CDR2 (germline): LNHDA, SQIVND (reference sequence). The CDR3 DNA is TGTGCCAGTAGTACCCAGTGGGGACAGAGCTCCTACGAGCAGTACTTC. It translates to CASSTQWGQSSYEQYF.

The chain carries TRBV7-9 and TRBJ2-7, with a possible D match to TRBD2 (6 bases). From germline, CDR1 is SEHNR and CDR2 FQNEAQ (reference sequence). This CDR3 has 15 amino acids. Trimming removed 3 bases from V and 0 bases from J, with 12 bases in between. CDR3 loop: CASSFDGLPSYEQYF. DNA for the CDR3: TGTGCCAGCAGCTTCGACGGACTACCCTCCTACGAGCAGTACTTC.

V usage is TRBV7-3 and J usage is TRBJ2-1, with 7 bases that match TRBD2. CDR3 length equals 15 residues. V was clipped by 5 bases and J by 8 bases; unmatched bases: 12. Germline CDR1 and CDR2: SGHTA and FQGTGA. The chain's CDR3 is CASSALGGRAHEQFF. CDR3 nucleotide sequence: TGTGCCAGCAGCGCCCTCGGAGGGAGGGCCCATGAGCAGTTCTTC.

The chain uses TRBV19 and TRBJ2-3; 9 bases are shared with TRBD2. Germline V gene data show CDR1 as LNHDA and CDR2 as SQIVND (reference sequence). The CDR3 spans 17 residues. V was clipped by 3 bases and J by 6 bases; unmatched bases: 13. CDR3 amino acids: CASSIQMGLAPADTQYF. The CDR3 bases are TGTGCCAGTAGTATCCAGATGGGACTAGCACCTGCGGATACGCAGTATTTT.

The CDR3 coding sequence is TGTGCCATCAGGCTTGGTAATGCGGGCGGCTATGGCTACACCTTC. This translates into CAIRLGNAGGYGYTF. The chain joins TRBV10-3 to TRBJ1-2; D not resolved. CDR3 size: 15 residues. CDR1 and CDR2 (germline): ENHRY, SYGVKD. V was cut by 6 bases and J by 4 bases, with 18 bases left in between.

This clone was detected a few times. The gene calls are TRBV9 and TRBJ2-7; TRBD1 matches at 7 bases. V lost 0 bases to trimming and J lost 4 bases; unmatched junction nucleotides: 7. The germline V gene encodes CDR1 SGDLS and CDR2 YYNGEE. This CDR3 contains 15 residues. The CDR3 DNA sequence: TGTGCCAGCAGCGTAGGACAGGGCGGTATATACGAGCAGTACTTC. It is translated as CASSVGQGGIYEQYF.

The V gene is TRBV9, the J gene TRBJ2-5, with a weak D call TRBD2 (7 bases). Trimming shortened V by 0 bases and J by 5 bases, and 14 bases separated the two germline ends. Germline assignment: CDR1 SGDLS and CDR2 YYNGEE. The CDR3 totals 15 residues. The CDR3 coding sequence is TGTGCCAGCAGCGTAGGGGGAGGGGGGACTGAGACCCAGTACTTC. Translating it yields CASSVGGGGTETQYF.

The chain combines TRBV11-3 with TRBJ2-7; 9 nucleotides agree with TRBD2. In germline, CDR1 is SGHNT, CDR2 YENEEA. Trimming took 1 base from V and 0 from J; bases not matched to a gene: 7. The CDR3 runs 17 residues. The CDR3 region is CASSLGYLAGPSYEQYF. CDR3 DNA sequence: TGTGCCAGCAGCTTAGGCTATCTAGCGGGGCCCTCCTACGAGCAGTACTTC.